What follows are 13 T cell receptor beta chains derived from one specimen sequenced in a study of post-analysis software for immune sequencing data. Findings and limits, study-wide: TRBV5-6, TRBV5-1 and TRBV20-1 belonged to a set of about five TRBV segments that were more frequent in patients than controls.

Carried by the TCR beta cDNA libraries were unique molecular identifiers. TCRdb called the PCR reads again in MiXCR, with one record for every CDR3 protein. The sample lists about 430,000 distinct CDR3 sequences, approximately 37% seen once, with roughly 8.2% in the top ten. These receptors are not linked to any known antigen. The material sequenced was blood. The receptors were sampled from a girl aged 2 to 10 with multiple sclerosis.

The CDR3 loop is CASGLSGGATGEQFF. DNA for the CDR3: TGCGCCAGCGGACTTAGCGGGGGGGCTACTGGAGAGCAGTTCTTC. V and J are TRBV5-1 and TRBJ2-1; 11 bases match TRBD2. The germline CDR1 and CDR2 sequences are SGHRS and YFSETQ. With V trimmed by 7 bases and J by 10 bases, 13 bases remained unmatched. The CDR3 runs to 15 residues.

CDR3 loop: CSARPSFNSPLHF. For the CDR3, the DNA is TGCAGTGCTAGGCCCAGTTTCAATTCACCCCTCCACTTT. The chain links TRBV20-1 to TRBJ1-6; D gene ambiguous. The CDR3 spans 13 residues. Germline V gene data show CDR1 as DFQATT and CDR2 as SNEGSKA (reference sequence). V lost 3 bases and J lost 7, with 10 bases in between.

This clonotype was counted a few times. CDR3 region: CSAATGGTEAFF. CDR3 coding DNA: TGCAGTGCTGCTACAGGGGGCACTGAAGCTTTCTTT. This chain uses TRBV20-1 with TRBJ1-1; 8 nucleotides line up with TRBD1. The CDR3 sequence is 12 residues long. V dropped 5 bases and J dropped 4; count of bases not matched to a gene: 3. The germline V gene has CDR1 DFQATT and CDR2 SNEGSKA (reference sequence).

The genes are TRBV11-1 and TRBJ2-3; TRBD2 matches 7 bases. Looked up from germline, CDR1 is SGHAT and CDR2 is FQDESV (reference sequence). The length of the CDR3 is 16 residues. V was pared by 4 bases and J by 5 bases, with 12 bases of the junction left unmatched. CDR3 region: CASSSHGAGRGDTQYF. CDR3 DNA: TGTGCCAGCAGCTCTCACGGGGCAGGGAGGGGAGATACGCAGTATTTT.

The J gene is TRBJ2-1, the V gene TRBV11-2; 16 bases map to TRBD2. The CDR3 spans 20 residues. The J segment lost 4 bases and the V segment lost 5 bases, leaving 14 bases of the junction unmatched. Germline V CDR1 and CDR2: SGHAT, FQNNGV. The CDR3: CASSRGSGTSGGAGYNEQFF. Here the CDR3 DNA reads TGTGCCAGCAGCCGAGGGTCCGGGACTAGCGGGGGGGCGGGTTACAATGAGCAGTTCTTC.

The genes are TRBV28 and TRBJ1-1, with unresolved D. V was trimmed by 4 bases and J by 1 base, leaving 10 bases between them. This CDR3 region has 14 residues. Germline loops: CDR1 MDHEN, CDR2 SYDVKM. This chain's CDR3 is CASSSPEGNTEAFF. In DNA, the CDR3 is TGTGCCAGCAGTTCCCCGGAAGGGAACACTGAAGCTTTCTTT.

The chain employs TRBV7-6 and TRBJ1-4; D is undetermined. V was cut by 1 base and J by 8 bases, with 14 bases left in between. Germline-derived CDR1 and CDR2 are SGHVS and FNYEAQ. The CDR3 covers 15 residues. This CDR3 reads CASSLDGNSREKLFF. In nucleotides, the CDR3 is TGTGCCAGCAGCTTAGATGGAAACAGTCGGGAAAAACTGTTTTTT.

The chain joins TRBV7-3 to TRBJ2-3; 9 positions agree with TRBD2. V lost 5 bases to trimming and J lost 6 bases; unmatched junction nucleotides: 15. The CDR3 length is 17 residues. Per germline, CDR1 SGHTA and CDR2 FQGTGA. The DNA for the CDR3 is TGTGCCAGCAGCCCGGCGACTAGCGGCCGACCGTCGGATACGCAGTATTTT. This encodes CASSPATSGRPSDTQYF.

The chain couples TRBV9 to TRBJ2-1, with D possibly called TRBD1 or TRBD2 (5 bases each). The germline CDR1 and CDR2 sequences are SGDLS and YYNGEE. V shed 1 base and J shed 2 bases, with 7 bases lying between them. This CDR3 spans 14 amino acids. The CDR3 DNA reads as TGTGCCAGCAGCGTAAGGGGAGCCTACAATGAGCAGTTCTTC. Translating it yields CASSVRGAYNEQFF.

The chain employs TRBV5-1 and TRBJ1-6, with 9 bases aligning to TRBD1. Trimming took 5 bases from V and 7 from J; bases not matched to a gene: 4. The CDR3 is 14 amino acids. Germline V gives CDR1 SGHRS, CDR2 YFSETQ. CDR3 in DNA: TGCGCCAGCAGGACCGACAGGGGGAATTCACCCCTCCACTTT. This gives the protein CASRTDRGNSPLHF.

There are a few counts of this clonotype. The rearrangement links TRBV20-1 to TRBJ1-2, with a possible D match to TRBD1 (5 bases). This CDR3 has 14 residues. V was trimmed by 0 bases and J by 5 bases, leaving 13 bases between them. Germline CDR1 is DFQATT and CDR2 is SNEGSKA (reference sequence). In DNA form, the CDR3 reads TGCAGTGCTAGAGATGACGACAGCGGGTATGGCTACACCTTC. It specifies CSARDDDSGYGYTF.

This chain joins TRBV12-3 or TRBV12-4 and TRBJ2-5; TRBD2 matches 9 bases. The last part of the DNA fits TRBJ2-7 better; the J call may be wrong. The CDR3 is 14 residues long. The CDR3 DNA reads TGTGCCAGCAGCTATAGCGGGGGACCTCTCGAGCAGTACTTC. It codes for CASSYSGGPLEQYF.

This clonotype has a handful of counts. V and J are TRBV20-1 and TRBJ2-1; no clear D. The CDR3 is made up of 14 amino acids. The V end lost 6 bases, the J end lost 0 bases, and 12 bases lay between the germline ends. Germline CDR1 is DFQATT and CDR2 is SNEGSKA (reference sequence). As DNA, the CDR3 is TGCAGTGCCCCTAGTACGCGCTCCTACAATGAGCAGTTCTTC. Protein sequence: CSAPSTRSYNEQFF.